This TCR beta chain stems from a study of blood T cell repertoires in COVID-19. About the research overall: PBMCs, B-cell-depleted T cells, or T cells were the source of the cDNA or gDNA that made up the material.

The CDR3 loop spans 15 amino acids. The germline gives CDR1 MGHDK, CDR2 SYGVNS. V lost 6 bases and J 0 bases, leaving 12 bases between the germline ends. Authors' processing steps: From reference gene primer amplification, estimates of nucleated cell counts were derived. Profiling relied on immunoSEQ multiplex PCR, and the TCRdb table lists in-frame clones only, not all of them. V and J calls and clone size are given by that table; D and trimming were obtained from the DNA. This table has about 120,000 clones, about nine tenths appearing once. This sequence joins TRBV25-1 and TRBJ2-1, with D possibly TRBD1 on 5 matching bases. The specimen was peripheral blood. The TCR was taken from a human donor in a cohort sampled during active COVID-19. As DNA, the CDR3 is TGTGCCAGCAGAGAGCAGGGCAGCTCCTACAATGAGCAGTTCTTC. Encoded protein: CASREQGSSYNEQFF.